Listed below are T cell receptor beta chains from one sample, sequenced in a study of cytomegalovirus exposure and HLA in healthy donors. Using immunoSEQ multiplex PCR, the repertoire was profiled, and TCRdb retains in-frame clones only, with some absent. Among 140,000 to 150,000 clones listed, roughly 70% were seen once. Input material: PBMCs. These receptors were collected from a man aged 30 to 45 in good health and CMV-seronegative. Each CDR3 is given with its conserved first and last residue. D genes are given only for firm matches. Rows give clone size only sometimes, using once, few, many, or a class for an expanded clone.

d_call,j_call,v_call,clone_size,cdr3_nt,cdr3_aa
TRBD1,TRBJ1-1,TRBV5-1,once,TGCGCCAGCAGCCCTCGGACAGGGAGGGTCACTGAAGCTTTCTTT,CASSPRTGRVTEAFF
TRBD1,TRBJ1-1,TRBV28,.,TGTGCCAGCAGTTTTCCAGGTGGGACAGGGGAAGCTTTCTTT,CASSFPGGTGEAFF
TRBD1,TRBJ2-7,TRBV19,.,TGTGCCAGTAGTATAGTCGGCTCGGGACAGGGACCTATGGAGCAGTACTTC,CASSIVGSGQGPMEQYF
.,TRBJ2-7,TRBV6-6,.,TGTGCCAGCAGTTACGCCGACAGGAACCGTCCCTACGAGCAGTACTTC,CASSYADRNRPYEQYF
TRBD1,TRBJ2-7,TRBV5-1,.,TGCGCCAGCAGCCCCTGGACAGGGGACGGGCGAAACGAGCAGTACTTC,CASSPWTGDGRNEQYF
.,TRBJ1-1,TRBV28,.,TGTGCCAGCAGTTTAGAGGGCGGAAACACTGAAGCTTTCTTT,CASSLEGGNTEAFF
TRBD1,TRBJ2-3,TRBV29-1,.,TGCAGCACCTTCGACAGGGGGAGGACAGATACGCAGTATTTT,CSTFDRGRTDTQYF
.,TRBJ2-5,TRBV29-1,.,TGCAGCGTGGGGACGGAGGGGGAGACCCAGTACTTC,CSVGTEGETQYF
.,TRBJ2-3,TRBV2,.,TGTGCCAGCAGTACTAGCCGCACAGATACGCAGTATTTT,CASSTSRTDTQYF
TRBD2,TRBJ2-3,TRBV29-1,few,TGCAGCGCCGGGAGGGAAGAGCAGTATTTT,CSAGREEQYF
.,TRBJ2-3,TRBV13,.,TGTGCCAGCAGCTTAGGCCAACGGTCAGATACGCAGTATTTT,CASSLGQRSDTQYF
.,TRBJ1-1,TRBV4-2,.,TGTGCCAGCAGCCAAGCGGGAACTGAGAGCACTGAAGCTTTCTTT,CASSQAGTESTEAFF
.,TRBJ2-3,TRBV27,.,TGTGCCAGCAGTTTGTCTAGCACAGATACGCAGTATTTT,CASSLSSTDTQYF
TRBD1,TRBJ1-5,TRBV6-1,.,TGTGCCAGCAGTTCCCGGGACAGTAGCAATCAGCCCCAGCATTTT,CASSSRDSSNQPQHF
TRBD1,TRBJ2-5,TRBV7-9,once,TGTGCCAGCAGCTCATTCCGGACAGGGGGGTACCAAGAGACCCAGTACTTC,CASSSFRTGGYQETQYF
.,TRBJ1-2,TRBV2,.,TGTGCCAGCAGTGGGCCAGCTGAGGGCCCAAACTATGGCTACACCTTC,CASSGPAEGPNYGYTF
.,TRBJ1-1,TRBV19,.,TGTGCCAGTAGTATATGGGGAGGGGCTGAAGCTTTCTTT,CASSIWGGAEAFF
TRBD1,TRBJ2-7,TRBV4-2,.,TGTGCCAGCAGCCAGTGGACAGGGGGCGGCTACGAGCAGTACTTC,CASSQWTGGGYEQYF
.,TRBJ2-7,TRBV5-1,.,TGCGCCAGCAGCTTGAGTGCGGGATACGAGCAGTACTTC,CASSLSAGYEQYF
.,TRBJ2-7,TRBV5-6,.,TGTGCCAGCAGCTTAGGGGGGGAGGCCTTCTACGAGCAGTACTTC,CASSLGGEAFYEQYF
.,TRBJ2-2,TRBV7-3,.,TGTGCCAGCAGCTTAATGGGACAGAACACCGGGGAGCTGTTTTTT,CASSLMGQNTGELFF
.,TRBJ2-3,TRBV10-1,.,TGCGCCAGCAGTCCCACTCGGGGAGCAGATACGCAGTATTTT,CASSPTRGADTQYF
.,TRBJ1-5,TRBV15,.,TGTGCCACCAGCAGAGATGGGAGTCTCAATCAGCCCCAGCATTTT,CATSRDGSLNQPQHF
.,TRBJ2-3,TRBV18,.,TGTGCCAGCTCACCTGCGGCTAGTCGAACAGATACGCAGTATTTT,CASSPAASRTDTQYF
TRBD2,TRBJ2-7,TRBV6-6,.,TGTGCCAGCAGAAAAACGGGACTAGCGGGAGACGAGCAGTACTTC,CASRKTGLAGDEQYF
.,TRBJ2-7,TRBV30,.,TGTGCCTGGAGTGTACTGGACGAGCAGTACTTC,CAWSVLDEQYF
.,TRBJ2-3,TRBV30,.,TGTGCCTGGAGTGTTGGCTCGACCGGGACAGATACGCAGTATTTT,CAWSVGSTGTDTQYF
TRBD1,TRBJ2-5,TRBV4-2,few,TGTGCCAGCAGCCGGGGACAGGGGGTTTATGAGACCCAGTACTTC,CASSRGQGVYETQYF
.,TRBJ2-1,TRBV5-4,.,TGTGCCAGCAGCTCCGGAGGACGAAATGAGCAGTTCTTC,CASSSGGRNEQFF
TRBD1,TRBJ1-3,TRBV5-1,.,TGCGCCAGCAGCATCGGGACAGCAATATTGGGAAACACCATATATTTT,CASSIGTAILGNTIYF
TRBD1,TRBJ1-4,TRBV15,few,TGTGCCACCAGCCAACGACAGGGCTTTAATGAAAAACTGTTTTTT,CATSQRQGFNEKLFF
TRBD1,TRBJ2-5,TRBV27,few,TGTGCCAGCAGTGACAGGGGGCTGGAGACCCAGTACTTC,CASSDRGLETQYF
TRBD1,TRBJ2-3,TRBV7-2,.,TGTGCCAGCAGCCGAATTGGACAGGGGGCTAGCACAGATACGCAGTATTTT,CASSRIGQGASTDTQYF
.,TRBJ2-7,TRBV30,.,TGTGCCTGGAGTGTAATCACCTACGAGCAGTACTTC,CAWSVITYEQYF
TRBD1,TRBJ2-3,TRBV5-6,once,TGTGCCAGCAGCTTTCCGACAGGGATGATCACAGATACGCAGTATTTT,CASSFPTGMITDTQYF
TRBD2,TRBJ2-7,TRBV6-5,.,TGTGCCAGCAGTTACTCGCTCGCGGGAGTCTACGAGCAGTACTTC,CASSYSLAGVYEQYF
.,TRBJ1-6,TRBV2,.,TGTGCCAGCAGTGGATCCCAGAATTCACCCCTCCACTTT,CASSGSQNSPLHF